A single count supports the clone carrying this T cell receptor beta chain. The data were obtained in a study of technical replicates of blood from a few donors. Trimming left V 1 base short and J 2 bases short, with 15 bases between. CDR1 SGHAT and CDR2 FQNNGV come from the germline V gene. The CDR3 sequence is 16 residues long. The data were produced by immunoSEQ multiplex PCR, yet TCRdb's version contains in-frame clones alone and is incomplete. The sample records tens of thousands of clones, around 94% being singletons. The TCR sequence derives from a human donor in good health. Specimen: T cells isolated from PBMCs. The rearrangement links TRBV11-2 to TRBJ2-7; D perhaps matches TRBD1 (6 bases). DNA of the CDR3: TGTGCCAGCAGCTTAGGTTCCCAGGGGCCTACCTACGAGCAGTACTTC. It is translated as CASSLGSQGPTYEQYF.